These 8 T cell receptor beta chains share one sample of origin, sequenced in a study of control samples from healthy donors and cancer patients. Assay: immunoSEQ multiplex PCR; the TCRdb copy retains only in-frame clones and omits some. Of some 120,000 clones in the sample, 80% to 90% were seen once. Sequencing used blood. Receptors were obtained from a man younger than 40 in good health.

The chain combines TRBV7-2 with TRBJ2-7; 13 positions agree with TRBD2. Looked up from germline, CDR1 is SGHTA and CDR2 is FQGNSA. J gave up 0 bases and V 3 bases, and 11 bases lay outside the gene matches. The CDR3 totals 19 residues. CDR3 nucleotides: TGTGCCAGCAGCTTCAAAACCCCGGGACTAGCGGGGAGCTCCTACGAGCAGTACTTC. Its translation: CASSFKTPGLAGSSYEQYF.

The V gene is TRBV7-2, the J gene TRBJ1-3; D perhaps matches TRBD1 (6 bases). Germline assignment: CDR1 SGHTA and CDR2 FQGNSA. This CDR3 contains 17 residues. V lost 1 base, J lost 4 bases, and 17 bases lay in between. The chain's CDR3 is CASSLGAGGGRGNTIYF. The CDR3 DNA follows: TGTGCCAGCAGCTTAGGAGCGGGCGGGGGGCGAGGAAACACCATATATTTT.

CDR3 region: CASSLGGRGVNTEAFF. Written as DNA, the CDR3 is TGTGCCAGCTCCCTGGGTGGCAGGGGCGTTAACACTGAAGCTTTCTTT. The chain couples TRBV18 to TRBJ1-1, with D tentatively TRBD1 (6 bases). V lost 6 bases and J lost 2, with 19 bases in between. CDR1 and CDR2 (germline): KGHSH, LQKENI. The CDR3 is 16 residues long.

CDR3 bases: TGTGCCAGCAGCCGGCCTGGGACAGGGGATGGCTACACCTTC. As protein: CASSRPGTGDGYTF. The V call is TRBV11-2, the J call TRBJ1-2; 10 nucleotides line up with TRBD1. Germline V CDR1 and CDR2: SGHAT, FQNNGV. The junction had 6 bases not matched to a gene; V was cut back by 5 bases and J by 6 bases. The CDR3 extends over 14 amino acids.

V gene TRBV2 combines with J gene TRBJ1-2, with D maybe TRBD1 (6 bases). CDR3 length: 13 residues. Germline values: CDR1 SNHLY, CDR2 FYNNEI. Trimming left V 8 bases short and J 3 bases short, with 13 bases between. The CDR3 DNA sequence: TGTGCCAGCTGGGAGGGGGATGACTATGGCTACACCTTC. It yields the protein CASWEGDDYGYTF.

The chain carries TRBV7-9 and TRBJ1-1; 7 nucleotides match TRBD1. The J segment lost 5 bases and the V segment lost 5 bases, leaving 5 bases of the junction unmatched. The CDR3 totals 13 residues. CDR1 is SEHNR and CDR2 is FQNEAQ in the germline V gene (reference sequence). The CDR3 here is CASSRQGWTEAFF. In DNA, the CDR3 is TGTGCCAGCAGCCGACAGGGTTGGACTGAAGCTTTCTTT. The entire variable domain, with the rest obtained from reference TRBV7-9 and TRBJ1-1, is as follows: DTGVSQNPRHKITKRGQNVTFRCDPISEHNRLYWYRQTLGQGPEFLTYFQNEAQLEKSRLLSDRFSAERPKGSFSTLEIQRTEQGDSAMYLCASSRQGWTEAFFGQGTRLTVV.

Only one count was recorded for this clone. The gene calls are TRBV27 and TRBJ2-2; the match to TRBD1 covers 7 bases. With 6 bases clipped from V and 0 bases from J, the junction kept 13 bases outside the gene matches. Looked up from germline, CDR1 is MNHEY and CDR2 is SMNVEV (reference sequence). CDR3 length equals 18 residues. The CDR3 bases are TGTGCCAGCAGCCTACCGGGACAGTCGTTCGCGAACACCGGGGAGCTGTTTTTT. It yields the protein CASSLPGQSFANTGELFF.

This sequence joins TRBV19 and TRBJ2-6; D uncertain. Germline V CDR1 and CDR2: LNHDA, SQIVND (reference sequence). Trimming took 3 bases from V and 3 from J, leaving 6 bases between them. CDR3 length: 14 amino acids. The CDR3 is CASSIVSGANVLTF. The CDR3 region has the DNA TGTGCCAGTAGTATCGTGAGTGGGGCCAACGTCCTGACTTTC.